This TCR beta chain derives from a study of post-analysis software for immune sequencing data. Looking at the study overall: The courses of disease that were included comprised relapsing-remitting, secondary progressive and progressive-relapsing multiple sclerosis. Study results and caveats: Among multiple sclerosis patients, normalized Chao1 diversity was significantly below that of controls. Four or five TRBV segments were more frequent in patients than controls; TRBV5-6, TRBV5-1 and TRBV20-1 belonged to this group.

Built from TCR beta cDNA, the libraries had unique molecular identifiers in them. Each batch of roughly 1 to 11 million T cells produced hundreds of thousands of cDNA molecules. TCRdb redid the calling of the PCR reads with MiXCR, one entry per CDR3 protein. In the table there are 350,000 to 500,000 distinct CDR3 sequences, roughly 40% of which are singletons. The CDR3 covers 14 residues. After removal of 6 bases from V and 1 base from J, the junction contained 4 bases not matched to a gene. From germline, CDR1 is MNHEY and CDR2 SVGAGI. Remarks on this clonotype: The antigen is unknown.

J is TRBJ2-7 and V is TRBV6-5; TRBD2 aligns across 9 bases. The sequencing input was blood. The sequence was obtained from a girl aged 2 to 10 with multiple sclerosis. The DNA of the CDR3 is TGTGCCAGCAGCCCCCTAGCGGGGTCCTACGAGCAGTACTTC. Translated, it gives CASSPLAGSYEQYF.